Only one count was recorded for the clone carrying this TCR beta chain. The antigen remains unidentified. The sample belongs to a study of long-term antiretroviral therapy in people with HIV. Findings of the study overall: ART adherence, viral resistance and therapy changes were undocumented. Possibly under older ART regimens, blood was drawn between about 2003 and 2017.

At survey level, the immunoSEQ assay was run in its v3.0 version. Only in-frame clones appear in the TCRdb table, and some are missing; sequencing was by immunoSEQ multiplex PCR. The sample holds over 30,000 clones, more than 80% seen once. The length of the CDR3 is 18 residues. Deletions cut 5 bases from V and 0 bases from J, with 22 bases between. Germline values: CDR1 SEHNR, CDR2 FQNEAQ (reference sequence). This chain uses TRBV7-9 with TRBJ1-1; D possibly corresponds to TRBD1 (5 bases). The receptor's source is a woman aged 50 to 65 with HIV. Sequenced material: unsorted PBMCs, taken 3.1 years after starting antiretroviral therapy. CDR3 loop: CASSPSRVQGWVNTEAFF. The CDR3 DNA sequence: TGTGCCAGCAGCCCTAGCCGGGTCCAGGGATGGGTGAACACTGAAGCTTTCTTT.